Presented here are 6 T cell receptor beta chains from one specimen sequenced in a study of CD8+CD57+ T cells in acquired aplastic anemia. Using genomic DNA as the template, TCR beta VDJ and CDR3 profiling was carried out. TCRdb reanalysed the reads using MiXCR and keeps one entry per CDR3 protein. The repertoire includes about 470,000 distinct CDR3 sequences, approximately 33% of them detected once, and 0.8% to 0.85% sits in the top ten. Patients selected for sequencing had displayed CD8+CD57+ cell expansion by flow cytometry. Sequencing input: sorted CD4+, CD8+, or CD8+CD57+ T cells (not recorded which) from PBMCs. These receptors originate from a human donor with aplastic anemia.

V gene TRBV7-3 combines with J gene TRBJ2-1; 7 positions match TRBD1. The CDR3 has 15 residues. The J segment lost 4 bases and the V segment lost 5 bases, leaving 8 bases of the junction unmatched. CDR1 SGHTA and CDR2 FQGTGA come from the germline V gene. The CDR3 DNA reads TGTGCCAGCAGCACCACTGACAGGGATTACAATGAGCAGTTCTTC. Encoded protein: CASSTTDRDYNEQFF.

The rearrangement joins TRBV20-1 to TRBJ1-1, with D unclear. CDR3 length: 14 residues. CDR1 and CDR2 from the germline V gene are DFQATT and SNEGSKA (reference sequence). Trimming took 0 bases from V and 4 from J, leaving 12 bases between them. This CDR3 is CSARDPVGSTEAFF. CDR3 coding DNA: TGCAGTGCTAGAGATCCGGTGGGGAGCACTGAAGCTTTCTTT.

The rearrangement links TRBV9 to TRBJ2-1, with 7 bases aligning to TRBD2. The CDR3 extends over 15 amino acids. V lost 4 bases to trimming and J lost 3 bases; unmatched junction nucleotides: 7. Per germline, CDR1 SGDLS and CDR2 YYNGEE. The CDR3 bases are TGTGCCAGCAGCCGTGTAGCGGGTCACTACAATGAGCAGTTCTTC. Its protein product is CASSRVAGHYNEQFF.

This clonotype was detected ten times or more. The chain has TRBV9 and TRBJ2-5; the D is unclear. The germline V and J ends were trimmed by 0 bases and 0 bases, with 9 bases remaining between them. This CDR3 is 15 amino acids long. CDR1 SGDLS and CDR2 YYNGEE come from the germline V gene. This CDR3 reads CASSVALRDQETQYF. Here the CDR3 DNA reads TGTGCCAGCAGCGTAGCTCTCCGGGACCAAGAGACCCAGTACTTC.

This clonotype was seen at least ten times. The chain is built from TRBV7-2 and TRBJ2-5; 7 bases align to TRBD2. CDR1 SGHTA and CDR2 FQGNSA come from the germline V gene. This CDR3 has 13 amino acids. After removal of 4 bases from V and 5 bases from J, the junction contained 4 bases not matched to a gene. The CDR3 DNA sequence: TGTGCCAGCAGCTCGCTAGCGGATGAGACCCAGTACTTC. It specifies CASSSLADETQYF. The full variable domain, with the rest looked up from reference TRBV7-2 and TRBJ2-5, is GAGVSQSPSNKVTEKGKDVELRCDPISGHTALYWYRQSLGQGLEFLIYFQGNSAPDKSGLPSDRFSAERTGGSVSTLTIQRTQQEDSAVYLCASSSLADETQYFGPGTRLLVL.

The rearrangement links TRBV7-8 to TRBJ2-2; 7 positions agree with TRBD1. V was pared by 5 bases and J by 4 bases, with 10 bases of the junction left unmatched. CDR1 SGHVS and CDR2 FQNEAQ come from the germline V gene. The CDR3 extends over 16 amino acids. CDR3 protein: CASSVLGDSRTGELFF. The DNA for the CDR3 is TGTGCCAGCAGCGTCCTTGGGGACAGCCGCACCGGGGAGCTGTTTTTT.